A single sample is the source of the 29 T cell receptor beta chains below, sequenced in a study of blood T cell repertoires in COVID-19. TCRdb's table, derived via immunoSEQ multiplex PCR, lists solely in-frame clones and lacks some. The sample carries about 180,000 clones, 90% to 95% recorded once. The sequencing sample was made of peripheral blood. The receptor source for this set is a man in his fifties or sixties with acute or convalescent COVID-19.

This chain uses TRBV7-9 with TRBJ2-3; maybe TRBD2 (5 bases). Trimming pared 6 bases from V and 2 bases from J, leaving 12 bases between. The CDR3 is 14 residues long. Germline V gives CDR1 SEHNR, CDR2 FQNEAQ (reference sequence). In DNA, the CDR3 is TGTGCCAGCAGGAGGGTCGGTAACACAGATACGCAGTATTTT. Translating it yields CASRRVGNTDTQYF.

The genes are TRBV18 and TRBJ1-2; a possible D gene is TRBD1 (6 bases). V was pared by 4 bases and J by 0 bases, with 21 bases between. Germline assignment: CDR1 KGHSH and CDR2 LQKENI. The CDR3 spans 18 residues. The CDR3 reads CASSLYSSRGVTNYGYTF. As DNA, the CDR3 is TGTGCCAGCTCACTGTACTCATCCAGGGGAGTAACTAACTATGGCTACACCTTC. Full variable domain (remainder filled in from reference TRBV18 and TRBJ1-2): NAGVMQNPRHLVRRRGQEARLRCSPMKGHSHVYWYRQLPEEGLKFMVYLQKENIIDESGMPKERFSAEFPKEGPSILRIQQVVRGDSAAYFCASSLYSSRGVTNYGYTFGSGTRLTVV.

J is TRBJ2-7 and V is TRBV28, with TRBD1 as a possible D gene (6 bases). Between the trimmed V and J ends, which lost 7 bases and 1 base, there was a span of 14 bases. Looked up from germline, CDR1 is MDHEN and CDR2 is SYDVKM. The CDR3 runs to 14 residues. CDR3 DNA: TGTGCCAGCACTCCGGGACAAGCATCCTACGAGCAGTACGTC. Its protein is CASTPGQASYEQYV.

V is TRBV5-1 and J is TRBJ2-5; the match to TRBD2 covers 10 bases. The CDR3 is 14 residues long. The V gene end was trimmed by 3 bases and the J gene end by 5 bases; junction bases not matched to a gene: 4. The germline V gene encodes CDR1 SGHRS and CDR2 YFSETQ. Here the CDR3 DNA reads TGCGCCAGCAGCTCTAGTAGCGGGAGGGAGACCCAGTACTTC. Translated: CASSSSSGRETQYF.

Comment on this clone: The identical CDR3 is also encoded by other nucleotide sequences in the sample. This chain connects TRBV6-5 to TRBJ1-5, with TRBD1 as a possible D gene (6 bases). V dropped 7 bases and J dropped 6 bases, with 10 bases sitting between them. The CDR3 is made up of 12 amino acids. CDR1 is MNHEY and CDR2 is SVGAGI in the germline V gene. As DNA, the CDR3 is TGTGCCAGCAAAGCAGGGGTTCAGCCCCAGCATTTT. It yields the protein CASKAGVQPQHF.

The V call is TRBV28, the J call TRBJ1-2, with D perhaps TRBD1 (5 bases). Germline-derived CDR1 and CDR2 are MDHEN and SYDVKM. This CDR3 is 14 amino acids long. V was shortened by 2 bases and J by 6 bases, with 13 bases between the two germline ends. The CDR3, as DNA: TGTGCCAGCAGTTTACCCCGACAGAGAGATGGCTACACCTTC. Amino acid sequence: CASSLPRQRDGYTF.

The gene calls are TRBV18 and TRBJ1-2, with a tentative D call TRBD1 (5 bases). The V end was cut by 5 bases, the J end by 6 bases, with 19 bases between. Germline CDR1 and CDR2: KGHSH and LQKENI. The CDR3 runs 15 residues. This CDR3 reads CASSLGVGAKNGYTF. The CDR3 nucleotides read TGTGCCAGCTCATTAGGGGTTGGGGCCAAGAATGGCTACACCTTC.

The chain joins TRBV30 to TRBJ1-1; D is uncertain. Per germline, CDR1 GTSNPN and CDR2 SVGIG (reference sequence). The CDR3 contains 13 residues. Between the trimmed V and J ends, which lost 2 bases and 3 bases, there was a span of 10 bases. The CDR3 sequence is CAWSMALDTEAFF. Here the CDR3 DNA reads TGTGCCTGGAGTATGGCCCTGGACACTGAAGCTTTCTTT. The variable domain in full, with the rest retrieved from reference TRBV30 and TRBJ1-1, is SQTIHQWPATLVQPVGSPLSLECTVEGTSNPNLYWYRQAAGRGLQLLFYSVGIGQISSEVPQNLSASRPQDRQFILSSKKLLLSDSGFYLCAWSMALDTEAFFGQGTRLTVV.

This clone was recorded once. The chain carries TRBV19 and TRBJ1-5, with 10 bases aligning to TRBD1. This CDR3 has 14 amino acids. V lost 7 bases to trimming and J lost 4 bases; unmatched junction nucleotides: 4. The V gene's germline CDR1 is LNHDA and CDR2 SQIVND (reference sequence). CDR3 sequence reads: CASMGTGVNQPQHF. The DNA for the CDR3 is TGTGCCAGTATGGGGACAGGGGTTAATCAGCCCCAGCATTTT.

This chain connects TRBV4-2 to TRBJ2-2; D call uncertain. This CDR3 is built from 13 residues. The germline V gene encodes CDR1 LGHNA and CDR2 YNFKEQ. Trimming shortened V by 0 bases and J by 5 bases, and 4 bases separated the two germline ends. CDR3 sequence (DNA): TGTGCCAGCAGCCAAGACGGTACCGGGGAGCTGTTTTTT. It encodes CASSQDGTGELFF.

The chain joins TRBV5-6 to TRBJ2-2, with D possibly TRBD1 on 6 matching bases. Per germline, CDR1 SGHDT and CDR2 YYEEEE. The CDR3 is made up of 15 amino acids. Trimming took 0 bases from V and 1 from J, leaving 7 bases between them. DNA of the CDR3: TGTGCCAGCAGCTTGGGACAGGTGAACACCGGGGAGCTGTTTTTT. It translates to CASSLGQVNTGELFF.

The rearrangement joins TRBV9 to TRBJ2-1, with D perhaps TRBD2 (5 bases). The germline V gene has CDR1 SGDLS and CDR2 YYNGEE. This CDR3 comprises 14 residues. V was trimmed by 0 bases and J by 6 bases, leaving 10 bases between them. The CDR3 DNA reads as TGTGCCAGCAGCGTAGCTTGGGGAGTCAATGAGCAGTTCTTC. Translation: CASSVAWGVNEQFF.

J is TRBJ2-2 and V is TRBV18; unclear D gene. The V gene's germline CDR1 is KGHSH and CDR2 LQKENI. The CDR3 spans 16 residues. V lost 1 base, J lost 0 bases, and 9 bases lay in between. The CDR3 region is CASSPLTDTNTGELFF. The CDR3 DNA reads as TGTGCCAGCTCACCACTCACAGACACGAACACCGGGGAGCTGTTTTTT.

The chain couples TRBV27 to TRBJ1-1, with 10 bases identical to TRBD1. Trimming cost V 7 bases and J 0 bases; bases outside gene matches: 11. Germline V gene lookup returns CDR1 MNHEY and CDR2 SMNVEV (reference sequence). This CDR3 contains 17 residues. CDR3 region: CASTKGTGESVNTEAFF. The CDR3 nucleotides read TGTGCCAGCACCAAAGGGACAGGGGAGTCCGTGAACACTGAAGCTTTCTTT.

The gene calls are TRBV19 and TRBJ2-1; 11 bases map to TRBD2. The CDR3 covers 15 residues. Germline CDR1 LNHDA, CDR2 SQIVND (reference sequence). V trimming: 1 base; J trimming: 7 bases; junction bases outside the gene matches: 3. The CDR3 DNA follows: TGTGCCAGTAGTATAGTAGCGGGGGGGCAAAATGAGCAGTTCTTC. Translated, it gives CASSIVAGGQNEQFF.

The chain is built from TRBV7-9 and TRBJ1-2; D call uncertain. The CDR3 has 13 amino acids. Trimming pared 1 base from V and 4 bases from J, leaving 7 bases between. Germline V gives CDR1 SEHNR, CDR2 FQNEAQ (reference sequence). This chain's CDR3 is CASSLESVYGYTF. The CDR3 region has the DNA TGTGCCAGCAGCTTAGAGAGCGTCTATGGCTACACCTTC.

This clone appeared once. V usage is TRBV28 and J usage is TRBJ1-6; TRBD1 matches 7 bases. The CDR3 extends over 16 amino acids. V shed 6 bases and J 7 bases; nucleotides not matched to a gene: 12. Germline V CDR1 and CDR2: MDHEN, SYDVKM. The DNA for the CDR3 is TGTGCCAGCAGCCGGCCCATAGGGACAGTAAATTCACCCCTCCACTTT. Residues: CASSRPIGTVNSPLHF.

The chain has TRBV28 and TRBJ2-1; 10 bases align to TRBD2. The trim removed 2 bases at V and 12 bases at J, leaving 10 bases unmatched. Germline V gene data show CDR1 as MDHEN and CDR2 as SYDVKM. This CDR3 spans 15 amino acids. Here the CDR3 DNA reads TGTGCCAGCAGTTTAGGGTCTAGCGGGGGAGGCAGGCAGTTCTTC. Translating it yields CASSLGSSGGGRQFF.

The chain is built from TRBV5-4 and TRBJ2-1; 12 nucleotides align to TRBD2. This CDR3 has 16 residues. Germline CDR1 and CDR2: SGHNT and YYREEE (reference sequence). J gave up 4 bases and V 4 bases, and 6 bases lay outside the gene matches. The CDR3 loop reads CASSAGLAGTYNEQFF. In DNA form, the CDR3 reads TGTGCCAGCAGCGCCGGACTAGCGGGAACTTACAATGAGCAGTTCTTC.

This clone was recorded once. This chain uses TRBV6-1 with TRBJ2-3; D possibly corresponds to TRBD1 (8 bases). There are 16 residues in the CDR3. Germline V CDR1 and CDR2: MNHNS, SASEGT. Trimming took off 2 bases at V and 3 bases at J, with 15 bases between the two ends. CDR3 nucleotides: TGTGCCAGCAGTGAAACTGACAGGGGAGGGACAGATACGCAGTATTTT. As protein: CASSETDRGGTDTQYF.

This chain links TRBV27 with TRBJ1-2; 10 bases fit TRBD1. In germline, CDR1 is MNHEY, CDR2 SMNVEV (reference sequence). This CDR3 spans 15 amino acids. J was trimmed by 6 bases and V by 5 bases; bases with no gene match: 9. The CDR3: CASSPIGQGGDGYTF. In DNA form, the CDR3 reads TGTGCCAGCAGTCCGATCGGACAGGGGGGCGATGGCTACACCTTC.

The chain carries TRBV30 and TRBJ2-5, with 11 bases that match TRBD1. J lost 5 bases, V lost 3 bases, and 5 bases had no gene match. This CDR3 is built from 14 residues. Per germline, CDR1 GTSNPN and CDR2 SVGIG (reference sequence). The DNA of the CDR3 is TGTGCCTGGAGCGTTGGGACAGGGGGGGAGACCCAGTACTTC. This translates into CAWSVGTGGETQYF.

The chain carries TRBV28 and TRBJ2-3; TRBD2 might be the D (5 bases). Germline V gene lookup returns CDR1 MDHEN and CDR2 SYDVKM. V lost 3 bases, J lost 6 bases, and 19 bases lay in between. The length of the CDR3 is 16 residues. In DNA, the CDR3 is TGTGCCAGCAGTTTGGTTGGACTCACCCGCGGTGATACGCAGTATTTT. This encodes CASSLVGLTRGDTQYF.

This chain joins TRBV6-5 and TRBJ1-2; 7 bases are shared with TRBD1. After removal of 4 bases from V and 7 bases from J, the junction contained 12 bases not matched to a gene. The CDR3 extends over 15 amino acids. Germline V lookup: CDR1 MNHEY, CDR2 SVGAGI. The CDR3 reads CASSWVGRGEGGYTF. CDR3 bases: TGTGCCAGCAGTTGGGTGGGCAGGGGGGAAGGTGGCTACACCTTC.

This clone appeared a single time. The chain links TRBV7-2 to TRBJ2-3, with 7 bases fitting TRBD2. Per germline, CDR1 SGHTA and CDR2 FQGNSA. Trimming at V came to 7 bases and at J to 2 bases, leaving 6 bases not matched to a gene. The CDR3 contains 14 residues. The CDR3 DNA reads TGTGCCAGCACCCCGGGAGGCTCCACAGATACGCAGTATTTT. It specifies CASTPGGSTDTQYF. Drawing the rest from reference TRBV7-2 and TRBJ2-3, the complete variable domain is GAGVSQSPSNKVTEKGKDVELRCDPISGHTALYWYRQSLGQGLEFLIYFQGNSAPDKSGLPSDRFSAERTGGSVSTLTIQRTQQEDSAVYLCASTPGGSTDTQYFGPGTRLTVL.

The chain joins TRBV21-1 to TRBJ2-7; TRBD2 is the table's D call, not checked against the DNA. TRBV21-1 is a documented pseudogene. The length of the CDR3 is 16 residues. The CDR3 coding sequence is TGTGCCAGCAGCAACGTTACCCCGGGGTCCTTATACGAGCAGTACGTC. Translation gives CASSNVTPGSLYEQYV.

The chain carries TRBV6-5 and TRBJ2-2, with D hard to call. The length of the CDR3 is 11 residues. CDR1 MNHEY and CDR2 SVGAGI come from the germline V gene. The V end was cut by 6 bases, the J end by 7 bases, with 6 bases between. The CDR3 sequence is CASRNGGELFF. The CDR3 DNA is TGTGCCAGCAGGAACGGCGGGGAGCTGTTTTTT.

The genes are TRBV18 and TRBJ2-2; TRBD1 agrees at 9 bases. The ends lost 3 bases at V and 4 bases at J; junction bases unmatched: 12. The CDR3 runs 18 residues. Germline values: CDR1 KGHSH, CDR2 LQKENI. This CDR3 is CASSPSGTGFLTTGELFF. The CDR3 DNA reads as TGTGCCAGCTCACCCTCCGGGACAGGGTTCCTTACCACCGGGGAGCTGTTTTTT.

This clone was detected only once. The gene calls are TRBV4-1 and TRBJ1-2, with D possibly TRBD1 on 5 matching bases. Trimming pared 4 bases from V and 7 bases from J, leaving 25 bases between. This CDR3 has 17 residues. Germline CDR1 is MGHRA and CDR2 is YSYEKL. The DNA for the CDR3 is TGCGCCAGCAGCCTAGGGGTGCCTAGGGGATTTTCCTCTGGCTACACCTTC. Protein sequence: CASSLGVPRGFSSGYTF.